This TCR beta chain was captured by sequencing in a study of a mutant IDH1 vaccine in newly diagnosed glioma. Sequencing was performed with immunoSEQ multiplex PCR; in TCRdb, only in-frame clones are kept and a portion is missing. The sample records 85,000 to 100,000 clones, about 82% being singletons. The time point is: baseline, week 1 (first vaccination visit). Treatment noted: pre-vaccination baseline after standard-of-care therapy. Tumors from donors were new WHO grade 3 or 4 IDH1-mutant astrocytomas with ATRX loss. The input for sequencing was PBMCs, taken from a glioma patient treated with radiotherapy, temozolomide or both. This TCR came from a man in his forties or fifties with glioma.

CDR3 sequence (DNA): TGTGCCAGCAGTCTAGGGATAGTGGTCTACAATGAGCAGTTCTTC. This encodes CASSLGIVVYNEQFF. The chain joins TRBV2 to TRBJ2-1, with no clear D. V was cut by 5 bases and J by 3 bases, with 14 bases left in between. Germline-derived CDR1 and CDR2 are SNHLY and FYNNEI. The CDR3 is 15 amino acids.